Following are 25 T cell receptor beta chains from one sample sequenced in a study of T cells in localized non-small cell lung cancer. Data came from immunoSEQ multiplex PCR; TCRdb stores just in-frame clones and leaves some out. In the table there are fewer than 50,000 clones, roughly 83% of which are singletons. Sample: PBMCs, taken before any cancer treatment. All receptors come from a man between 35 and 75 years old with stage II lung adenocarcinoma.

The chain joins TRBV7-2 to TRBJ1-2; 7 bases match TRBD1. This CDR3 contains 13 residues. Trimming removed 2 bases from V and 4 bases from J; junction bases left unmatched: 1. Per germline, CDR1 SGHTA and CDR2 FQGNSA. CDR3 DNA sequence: TGTGCCAGCAGCTTATCAGGGGGCTATGGCTACACCTTC. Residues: CASSLSGGYGYTF.

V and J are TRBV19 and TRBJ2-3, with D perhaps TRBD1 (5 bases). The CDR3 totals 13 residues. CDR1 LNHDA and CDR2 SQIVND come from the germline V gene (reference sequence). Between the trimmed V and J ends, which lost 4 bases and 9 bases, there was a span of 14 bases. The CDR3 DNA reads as TGTGCCAGTAGTACCCCCGACAGAAACACGCAGTATTTT. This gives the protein CASSTPDRNTQYF.

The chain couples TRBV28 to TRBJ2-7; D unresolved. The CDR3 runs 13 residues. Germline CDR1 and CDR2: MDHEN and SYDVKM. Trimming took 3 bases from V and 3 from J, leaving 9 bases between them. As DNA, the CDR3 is TGTGCCAGCAGTTTGAACAAGGGCTACGAGCAGTACTTC. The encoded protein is CASSLNKGYEQYF.

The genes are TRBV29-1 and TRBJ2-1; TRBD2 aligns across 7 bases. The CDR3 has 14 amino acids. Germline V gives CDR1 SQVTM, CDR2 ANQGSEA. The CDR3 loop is CSPGRLAAYNEQFF. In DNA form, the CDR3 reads TGCAGTCCTGGGAGGCTAGCGGCCTACAATGAGCAGTTCTTC.

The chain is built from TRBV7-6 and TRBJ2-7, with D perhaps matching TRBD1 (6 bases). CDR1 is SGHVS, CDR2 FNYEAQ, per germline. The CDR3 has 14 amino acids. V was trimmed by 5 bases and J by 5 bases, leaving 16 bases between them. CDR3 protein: CASSQGQGGHEQYF. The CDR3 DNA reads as TGTGCCAGCAGCCAAGGGCAAGGGGGACACGAGCAGTACTTC.

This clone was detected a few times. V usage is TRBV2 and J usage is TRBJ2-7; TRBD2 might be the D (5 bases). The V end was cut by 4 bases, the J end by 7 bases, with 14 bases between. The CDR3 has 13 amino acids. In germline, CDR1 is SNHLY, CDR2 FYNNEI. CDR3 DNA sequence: TGTGCCAGCAGTGCTAGCTACTTACTGGAGCAGTACTTC. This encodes CASSASYLLEQYF.

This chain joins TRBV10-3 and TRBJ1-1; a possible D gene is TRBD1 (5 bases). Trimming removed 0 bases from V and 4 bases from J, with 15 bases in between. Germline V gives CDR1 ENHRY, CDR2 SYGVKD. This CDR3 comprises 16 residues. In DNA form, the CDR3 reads TGTGCCATCAGTGAGTCTGGCCGGGGGTATGCCACTGAAGCTTTCTTT. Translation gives CAISESGRGYATEAFF.

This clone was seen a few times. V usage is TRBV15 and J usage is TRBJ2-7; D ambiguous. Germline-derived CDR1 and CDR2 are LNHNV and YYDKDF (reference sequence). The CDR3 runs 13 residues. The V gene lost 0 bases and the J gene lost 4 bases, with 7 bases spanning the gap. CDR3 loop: CATSRDVGYEQYF. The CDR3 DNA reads TGTGCCACCAGCAGAGATGTGGGTTACGAGCAGTACTTC.

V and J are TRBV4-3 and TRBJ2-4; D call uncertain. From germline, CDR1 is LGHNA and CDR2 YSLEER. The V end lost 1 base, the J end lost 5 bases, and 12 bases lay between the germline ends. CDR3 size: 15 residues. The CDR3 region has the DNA TGCGCCAGCAGCCAAGGGTTGAGTGGCCAAAACATTCAGTACTTC. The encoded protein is CASSQGLSGQNIQYF.

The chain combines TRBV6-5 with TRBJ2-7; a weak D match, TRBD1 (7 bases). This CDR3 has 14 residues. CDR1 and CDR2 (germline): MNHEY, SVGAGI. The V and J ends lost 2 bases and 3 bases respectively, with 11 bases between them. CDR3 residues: CASSYAGGSYEQYF. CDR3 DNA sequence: TGTGCCAGCAGTTACGCAGGGGGGAGCTACGAGCAGTACTTC.

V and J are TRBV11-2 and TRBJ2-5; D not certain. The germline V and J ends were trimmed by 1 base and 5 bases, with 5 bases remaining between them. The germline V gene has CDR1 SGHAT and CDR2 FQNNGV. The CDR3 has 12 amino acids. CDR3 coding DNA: TGTGCCAGCAGCTTAGGAGCGGAGACCCAGTACTTC. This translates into CASSLGAETQYF.

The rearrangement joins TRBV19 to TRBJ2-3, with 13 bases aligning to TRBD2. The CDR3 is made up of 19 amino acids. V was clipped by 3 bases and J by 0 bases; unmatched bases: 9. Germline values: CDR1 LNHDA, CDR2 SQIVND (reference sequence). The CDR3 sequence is CASSISGLAGPQSTDTQYF. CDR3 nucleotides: TGTGCCAGTAGTATCTCGGGACTAGCGGGGCCTCAAAGCACAGATACGCAGTATTTT.

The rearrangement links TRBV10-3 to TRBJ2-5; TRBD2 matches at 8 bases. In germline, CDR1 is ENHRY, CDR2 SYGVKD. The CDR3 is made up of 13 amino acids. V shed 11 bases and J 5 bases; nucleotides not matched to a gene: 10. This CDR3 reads CAARGGEGETQYF. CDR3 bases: TGTGCCGCCCGGGGGGGTGAGGGGGAGACCCAGTACTTC.

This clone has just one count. The CDR3 nucleotides read TGTGCCAGCAGCCGCGACAGGATGAACACTGAAGCTTTCTTT. It translates to CASSRDRMNTEAFF. The V and J genes are TRBV5-4 and TRBJ1-1, with a possible D match to TRBD1 (6 bases). This CDR3 is 14 amino acids long. Trimming pared 4 bases from V and 0 bases from J, leaving 10 bases between. Germline CDR1 SGHNT, CDR2 YYREEE (reference sequence). The variable domain in full, with the rest retrieved from reference TRBV5-4 and TRBJ1-1, is ETGVTQSPTHLIKTRGQQVTLRCSSQSGHNTVSWYQQALGQGPQFIFQYYREEENGRGNFPPRFSGLQFPNYSSELNVNALELDDSALYLCASSRDRMNTEAFFGQGTRLTVV.

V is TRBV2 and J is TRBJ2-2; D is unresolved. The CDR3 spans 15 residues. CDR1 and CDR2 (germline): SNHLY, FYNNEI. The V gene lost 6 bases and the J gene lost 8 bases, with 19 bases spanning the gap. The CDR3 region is CASRAAGAARGELFF. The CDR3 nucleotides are TGTGCCAGCAGGGCCGCTGGCGCAGCTAGAGGGGAGCTGTTTTTT.

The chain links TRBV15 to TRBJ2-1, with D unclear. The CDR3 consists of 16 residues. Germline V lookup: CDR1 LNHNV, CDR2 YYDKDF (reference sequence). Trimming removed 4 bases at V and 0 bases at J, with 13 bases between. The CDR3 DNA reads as TGTGCCACCAGCAAACAGTCTCACCGCTCCTACAATGAGCAGTTCTTC. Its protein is CATSKQSHRSYNEQFF.

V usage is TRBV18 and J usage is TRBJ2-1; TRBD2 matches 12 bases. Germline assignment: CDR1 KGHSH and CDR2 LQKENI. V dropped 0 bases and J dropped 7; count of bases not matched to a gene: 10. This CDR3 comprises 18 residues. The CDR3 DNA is TGTGCCAGCTCACCACCATCCGGGACTAGCGGGTCAAGGAATGAGCAGTTCTTC. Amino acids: CASSPPSGTSGSRNEQFF.

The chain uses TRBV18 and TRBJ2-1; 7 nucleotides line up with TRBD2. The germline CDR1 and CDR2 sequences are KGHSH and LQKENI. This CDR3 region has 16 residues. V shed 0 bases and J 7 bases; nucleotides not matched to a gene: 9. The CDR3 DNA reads TGTGCCAGCTCACCACCGAAGCGGGGATCGGGGAATGAGCAGTTCTTC. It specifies CASSPPKRGSGNEQFF.

The CDR3 spells CASNRGGRETQYF. CDR3 coding DNA: TGTGCCAGTAATAGGGGCGGGAGAGAGACCCAGTACTTC. V and J are TRBV19 and TRBJ2-5, with 7 bases that match TRBD2. The CDR3 is 13 residues long. Germline values: CDR1 LNHDA, CDR2 SQIVND (reference sequence). V trimming: 7 bases; J trimming: 4 bases; junction bases outside the gene matches: 6.

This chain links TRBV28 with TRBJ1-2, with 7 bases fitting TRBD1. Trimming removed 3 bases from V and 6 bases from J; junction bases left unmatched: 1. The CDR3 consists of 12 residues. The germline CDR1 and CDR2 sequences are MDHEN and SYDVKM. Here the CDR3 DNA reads TGTGCCAGCAGTTTTCAGGGGGATGGCTACACCTTC. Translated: CASSFQGDGYTF.

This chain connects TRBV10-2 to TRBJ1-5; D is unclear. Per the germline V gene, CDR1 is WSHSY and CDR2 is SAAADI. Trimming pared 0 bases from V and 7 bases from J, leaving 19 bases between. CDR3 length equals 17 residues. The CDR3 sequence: CASSESFGRREGQPQHF. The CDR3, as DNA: TGCGCCAGCAGTGAGTCTTTTGGGAGGAGGGAGGGCCAGCCCCAGCATTTT.

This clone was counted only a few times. This CDR3 is CASSSRAQGAQPQHF. CDR3 DNA: TGTGCCAGCAGTTCTCGGGCTCAGGGAGCTCAGCCCCAGCATTTT. The chain carries TRBV6-6 and TRBJ1-5; D is perhaps TRBD1 (5 bases). This CDR3 region has 15 residues. The V end lost 4 bases, the J end lost 6 bases, and 16 bases lay between the germline ends. Looked up from germline, CDR1 is MNHNY and CDR2 is SVGAGI (reference sequence).

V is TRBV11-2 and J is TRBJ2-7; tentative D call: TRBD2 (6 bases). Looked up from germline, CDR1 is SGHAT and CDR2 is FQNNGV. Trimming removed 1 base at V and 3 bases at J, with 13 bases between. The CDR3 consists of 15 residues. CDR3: CASSLASGPLYEQYF. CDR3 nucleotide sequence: TGTGCCAGCAGCTTAGCGAGCGGGCCACTCTACGAGCAGTACTTC.

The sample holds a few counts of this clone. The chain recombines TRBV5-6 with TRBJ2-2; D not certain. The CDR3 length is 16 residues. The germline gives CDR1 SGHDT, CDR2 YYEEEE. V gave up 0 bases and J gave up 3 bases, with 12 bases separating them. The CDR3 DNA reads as TGTGCCAGCAGCTTGGCCGAAATGAAGGACACCGGGGAGCTGTTTTTT. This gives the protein CASSLAEMKDTGELFF.

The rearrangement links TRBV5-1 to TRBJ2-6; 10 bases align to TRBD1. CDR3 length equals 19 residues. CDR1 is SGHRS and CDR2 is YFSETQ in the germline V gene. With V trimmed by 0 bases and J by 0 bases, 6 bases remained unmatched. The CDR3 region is CASSLAGTGVPSGANVLTF. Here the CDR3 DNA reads TGCGCCAGCAGCTTGGCCGGGACAGGGGTACCCTCTGGGGCCAACGTCCTGACTTTC.